These 2 T cell receptor beta chains were sequenced from one sample in a study of T-cell memory formation after mild COVID-19 (dated by TCRdb to 2020 to 2023). Libraries were built with 5' RACE. These reads were obtained on an Illumina NovaSeq 6000. The public reads were reanalyzed by TCRdb: fastp trimming at Q25, MiXCR alignment, in-frame beta chains only. Rows with a matching CDR3 protein are joined into one entry that keeps the most common DNA and genes. The sample records around 500,000 distinct CDR3 sequences, around a sixth of which are singletons. Jointly, the top ten make up approximately 13% of the sample. Specimen: PBMCs or a T cell subset sorted from them (not recorded which). Receptors originate from an adult woman who had mild COVID-19 (a few samples of this study predate the infection). The sample titles of this study are shuffled in the database, so cell type and time point are left out; the donor was told from shared clones.

This chain uses TRBV5-1 with TRBJ2-3; possibly TRBD1 or TRBD2 for D (5 bases each). Looked up from germline, CDR1 is SGHRS and CDR2 is YFSETQ. The CDR3 covers 16 residues. The V end lost 0 bases, the J end lost 1 base, and 12 bases lay between the germline ends. The DNA for the CDR3 is TGCGCCAGCAGCTTGGGATACGGGGCCCGCACAGATACGCAGTATTTT. This encodes CASSLGYGARTDTQYF. The full variable domain, its missing parts supplied by reference TRBV5-1 and TRBJ2-3, is KAGVTQTPRYLIKTRGQQVTLSCSPISGHRSVSWYQQTPGQGLQFLFEYFSETQRNKGNFPGRFSGRQFSNSRSEMNVSTLELGDSALYLCASSLGYGARTDTQYFGPGTRLTVL.

The V gene is TRBV7-9, the J gene TRBJ2-3, with 11 bases matching TRBD2. Trimming at V came to 2 bases and at J to 1 base, leaving 8 bases not matched to a gene. The CDR3 has 18 residues. Germline V gene lookup returns CDR1 SEHNR and CDR2 FQNEAQ (reference sequence). The CDR3 is CASSLLAGGPWGTDTQYF. In DNA, the CDR3 is TGTGCCAGCAGCTTATTAGCGGGAGGGCCCTGGGGCACAGATACGCAGTATTTT. Using reference TRBV7-9 and TRBJ2-3 for the parts outside the CDR3, the full variable domain is DTGVSQNPRHKITKRGQNVTFRCDPISEHNRLYWYRQTLGQGPEFLTYFQNEAQLEKSRLLSDRFSAERPKGSFSTLEIQRTEQGDSAMYLCASSLLAGGPWGTDTQYFGPGTRLTVL.